This T cell receptor (beta chain) derives from a study of shared clonotypes between healthy human individuals. Overall study findings and caveats: Clonotype sharing levels among donors were expected to vary with sequencing depth.

Germline V gives CDR1 SGHRS, CDR2 YFSETQ. The CDR3 extends over 16 amino acids. V lost 3 bases and J lost 1; bases outside the gene matches: 9. Clones were sequenced by immunoSEQ multiplex PCR, and TCRdb holds only the in-frame ones, with some missing. The repertoire holds about 2 million clones, with approximately 95% as singletons. This clone was counted once. As yet, its antigen is unknown. This sequence joins TRBV5-1 and TRBJ2-7, with 8 nucleotides matching TRBD2. Sequenced material: naive CD4+ T cells sorted from blood. Subset of the sample: CD45RA+ positively selected. The sequence was obtained from a man aged 18-30 years in good health. This CDR3 reads CASSYTGGAPSYEQYF. The CDR3 DNA reads TGCGCCAGCAGCTATACCGGGGGGGCACCATCCTACGAGCAGTACTTC.